The rows below give T cell receptor beta chains drawn from one sample of a study of response to subunit inactivated influenza vaccine. TCRdb itself ran the RT-PCR reads through MiXCR, one entry per CDR3 protein. The sample includes about 800,000 distinct CDR3 sequences, roughly 20% seen only once; the top ten take roughly a tenth. The sequences come from PBMCs from blood, collected 4 to 6 days after vaccination. These receptors came from a man aged 50 or older who received an inactivated influenza vaccine. Each CDR3 is given without its conserved first and last residue. Each record gives: V gene, CDR3 length, J gene, D gene, CDR3 protein. The D gene is left open where the match is weak.

TRBV3-1	12	TRBJ2-7	.	ASSQAGSAYEQY
TRBV28	13	TRBJ2-5	.	ASRAWGFDSGAQY
TRBV11-2	10	TRBJ1-2	.	ASSLGQRGYT
TRBV7-2	13	TRBJ2-7	TRBD2	ASSNSGSQPYEQY
TRBV10-3	11	TRBJ2-7	.	AIKKDGAYEQY
TRBV7-9	11	TRBJ2-5	.	ASSKQIQETQY
TRBV20-1	10	TRBJ2-5	.	SARVGIETQY
TRBV20-1	14	TRBJ1-5	.	SARDREVYSNQPQH
TRBV29-1	10	TRBJ2-5	TRBD1	SGGQGRETQY
TRBV29-1	12	TRBJ2-1	.	SVEIASSYNEQF
TRBV4-1	12	TRBJ1-5	.	ASSQVDTNQPQH
TRBV29-1	13	TRBJ2-7	.	SVDSSDSGSYEQY
TRBV20-1	13	TRBJ2-1	TRBD2	STGTSGRAYNEQF
TRBV28	14	TRBJ2-3	TRBD2	ASTLGLAGPTDTQY
TRBV6-5	14	TRBJ2-3	.	VSSYQLATSTDTQY
TRBV9	13	TRBJ2-5	.	ASSVEGAFGETQY
TRBV20-1	14	TRBJ2-5	TRBD1	SARTRDRGYQETQY
TRBV11-2	11	TRBJ2-3	.	ASSLSGAGTQY
TRBV6-6	11	TRBJ1-5	.	ASSYGSGATQH
TRBV12-3/TRBV12-4	15	TRBJ2-7	TRBD1	ASSTLLGTGNSYEQY
TRBV5-1	13	TRBJ2-1	.	ASTTQSGKNNEQF
TRBV12-3/TRBV12-4	11	TRBJ1-1	.	ASGTGLNTEAF
TRBV20-1	10	TRBJ2-1	TRBD2	SASGDYFEQF
TRBV4-2	13	TRBJ1-1	.	ASSRGRVYGTEAF
TRBV20-1	12	TRBJ2-7	.	SATPPRANYEQY
TRBV29-1	11	TRBJ1-2	.	SVIRAGNYGYT
TRBV27	12	TRBJ1-4	TRBD1	ASRRTGTNEKLF
TRBV20-1	12	TRBJ2-7	TRBD1	SARDRGPAYEQY
TRBV10-1	11	TRBJ2-2	TRBD1	ASHGTGPGELF
TRBV29-1	12	TRBJ2-1	TRBD1	SVQTGGAWNEQF
TRBV12-3/TRBV12-4	11	TRBJ2-7	.	ASRTSGVGEQY
TRBV15	15	TRBJ1-2	.	ATSSTYPAVANYGYT
TRBV29-1	13	TRBJ2-7	TRBD2	SVEEVGGSTYEQY
TRBV24-1	10	TRBJ2-7	.	ATSWGGYEQY
TRBV20-1	12	TRBJ1-1	.	SASWGNMNTEAF
TRBV5-1	13	TRBJ2-7	TRBD2	ASSLDPAGPYEQY